This TCR beta chain derives from a study of T cells in localized non-small cell lung cancer. Comments on this clone: What it binds is not known.

V was cut by 7 bases and J by 6 bases, with 16 bases left in between. The length of the CDR3 is 13 residues. Germline V gives CDR1 SNHLY, CDR2 FYNNEI. Assay: immunoSEQ multiplex PCR; the TCRdb copy retains only in-frame clones and omits some. The data contain approximately 100,000 clones, roughly 91% of them singletons. Findings and caveats of the study: Detection in adjacent lung was observed for a median around 59 of the top 100 tumor clones.

Sample: PBMCs, taken before any cancer treatment. This chain uses TRBV2 with TRBJ2-7, with a possible D match to TRBD2 (7 bases). The sequence was obtained from a woman aged 35-75 years with stage II squamous cell lung carcinoma. In nucleotides, the CDR3 is TGTGCCAGCACCGCGGGGGCTGCCAGCGAGCAGTACTTC. This codes for CASTAGAASEQYF.